What follows are 21 T cell receptor beta chains derived from one specimen sequenced in a study of identical twins. TCRdb re-called the 5' RACE reads with MiXCR, one entry per CDR3 protein. The sample yields 1.5 million to 2 million distinct CDR3 sequences, about 32% seen once. Sequencing was done on a sample of cord blood. The source of these receptors is a newborn girl in good health.

At least ten counts were recorded for this clonotype. The J gene is TRBJ2-4, the V gene TRBV4-1; 8 bases agree with TRBD2. V lost 2 bases, J lost 10 bases, and 4 bases stayed unmatched. The V gene's germline CDR1 is MGHRA and CDR2 YSYEKL. The CDR3 contains 13 residues. CDR3 DNA: TGCGCCAGCAGCCAAAGGACTAGCCGTATTCAGTACTTC. This codes for CASSQRTSRIQYF.

This clonotype was found many times. The chain links TRBV12-3 or TRBV12-4 to TRBJ2-7; D remains unclear. With 3 bases removed from V and 2 bases from J, the gap between germline ends came to 11 bases. This CDR3 has 14 amino acids. Written as DNA, the CDR3 is TGTGCCAGCAGTTTGCAGACCCTACCCTACGAGCAGTACTTC. It encodes CASSLQTLPYEQYF.

The chain couples TRBV3-1 to TRBJ1-2, with 8 nucleotides matching TRBD1. Germline lookup yields CDR1 LGHDT and CDR2 YNNKEL (reference sequence). This CDR3 has 15 amino acids. The ends lost 1 base at V and 1 base at J; junction bases unmatched: 2. This chain's CDR3 is CASSQGDRLNYGYTF. As DNA, the CDR3 is TGTGCCAGCAGCCAAGGGGACAGGCTTAACTATGGCTACACCTTC.

This chain uses TRBV25-1 with TRBJ1-6; D perhaps matches TRBD1 (5 bases). V lost 6 bases to trimming and J lost 6 bases, with 15 bases between them. The CDR3 runs to 15 residues. The V gene's germline CDR1 is MGHDK and CDR2 SYGVNS. CDR3 DNA sequence: TGTGCCAGCAGCCAAGGGGTGACTGGTAATTCACCCCTCCACTTT. Encoded protein: CASSQGVTGNSPLHF.

The V call is TRBV5-1, the J call TRBJ1-2, with a tentative D call TRBD1 (6 bases). Germline-derived CDR1 and CDR2 are SGHRS and YFSETQ. This CDR3 region has 14 residues. The V end lost 4 bases, the J end lost 4 bases, and 14 bases lay between the germline ends. The DNA of the CDR3 is TGCGCCAGCAGCACAGAGAGGGACACCTATGGCTACACCTTC. Translated, it gives CASSTERDTYGYTF.

A few counts support this clonotype. J is TRBJ1-2 and V is TRBV7-2, with 7 bases matching TRBD1. Germline V lookup: CDR1 SGHTA, CDR2 FQGNSA. The V and J ends lost 2 bases and 2 bases, in that order; junction bases with no gene match: 8. The CDR3 has 16 amino acids. The CDR3 nucleotides read TGTGCCAGCAGCTTAAGATCCCCGGGACAGAACTATGGCTACACCTTC. As protein: CASSLRSPGQNYGYTF. The whole variable domain, filled in from reference TRBV7-2 and TRBJ1-2, reads GAGVSQSPSNKVTEKGKDVELRCDPISGHTALYWYRQSLGQGLEFLIYFQGNSAPDKSGLPSDRFSAERTGGSVSTLTIQRTQQEDSAVYLCASSLRSPGQNYGYTFGSGTRLTVV.

This chain links TRBV20-1 with TRBJ1-5; 7 nucleotides align to TRBD1. CDR1 is DFQATT and CDR2 is SNEGSKA in the germline V gene (reference sequence). V gave up 0 bases and J gave up 4 bases; unmatched junction bases: 6. The CDR3 is 15 residues long. In DNA, the CDR3 is TGCAGTGCTAGAGATAAGGGACAGTGGAATCAGCCCCAGCATTTT. This gives the protein CSARDKGQWNQPQHF.

The chain combines TRBV11-2 with TRBJ2-4, with TRBD2 matching 8 bases. The trim removed 5 bases at V and 6 bases at J, leaving 9 bases unmatched. This CDR3 is built from 15 residues. CDR1 and CDR2 from the germline V gene are SGHAT and FQNNGV. DNA for the CDR3: TGTGCCAGCAGCCCCCATAGCGGGGACGCAAACATTCAGTACTTC. Translated: CASSPHSGDANIQYF.

V is TRBV6-1 and J is TRBJ1-1; maybe TRBD1 (5 bases). CDR3 length equals 12 residues. The germline gives CDR1 MNHNS, CDR2 SASEGT. Trimming stripped 4 bases from V and 7 bases from J, with 10 bases between. CDR3 loop: CASSAGKSEAFF. CDR3 sequence (DNA): TGTGCCAGCAGTGCAGGGAAGAGTGAAGCTTTCTTT.

The rearrangement joins TRBV6-5 to TRBJ2-5; 7 bases align to TRBD2. CDR1 and CDR2 from the germline V gene are MNHEY and SVGAGI. The CDR3 has 15 amino acids. Losses at the gene ends were 0 bases for V and 1 base for J; bases not matched to a gene: 2. The CDR3 region has the DNA TGTGCCAGCAGTTACTCGAGCGGGGCCCAAGAGACCCAGTACTTC. It translates to CASSYSSGAQETQYF.

The rearrangement joins TRBV20-1 to TRBJ2-5; 14 nucleotides match TRBD2. The J call may be wrong; the DNA end is better matched by TRBJ2-7. The CDR3 runs to 14 residues. CDR1 DFQATT and CDR2 SNEGSKA come from the germline V gene (reference sequence). Here the CDR3 reads CSAKGLAGAPEQYF. CDR3 nucleotides: TGCAGTGCTAAGGGACTAGCGGGAGCCCCCGAGCAGTACTTC.

V is TRBV6-5 and J is TRBJ1-2; no clear D. CDR1 is MNHEY, CDR2 SVGAGI, per germline. The CDR3 sequence is 18 residues long. V was pared by 0 bases and J by 1 base, with 18 bases between. Written as DNA, the CDR3 is TGTGCCAGCAGTTACTCCCCCGTAGCAGATCGTCTTAACTATGGCTACACCTTC. Encoded protein: CASSYSPVADRLNYGYTF.

The sample holds many counts of this clonotype. The V and J genes are TRBV28 and TRBJ2-7, with D tentatively TRBD2 (6 bases). Trimming removed 2 bases at V and 4 bases at J, with 12 bases between. Germline V lookup: CDR1 MDHEN, CDR2 SYDVKM. The length of the CDR3 is 14 residues. CDR3 DNA: TGTGCCAGCAGTTTAAGAGGTGGGGGGTACGAGCAGTACTTC. Protein sequence: CASSLRGGGYEQYF.

This chain connects TRBV20-1 to TRBJ2-1, with a possible D match to TRBD1 (6 bases). The CDR3 consists of 15 residues. The germline V gene encodes CDR1 DFQATT and CDR2 SNEGSKA (reference sequence). V was trimmed by 0 bases and J by 0 bases, leaving 9 bases between them. DNA for the CDR3: TGCAGTGCTAGAGAAACAGGGAGCTCCTACAATGAGCAGTTCTTC. Protein sequence: CSARETGSSYNEQFF.

J is TRBJ1-1 and V is TRBV18, with D hard to call. The CDR3 runs to 15 residues. V was pared by 3 bases and J by 4 bases, with 15 bases between. In germline, CDR1 is KGHSH, CDR2 LQKENI. CDR3 DNA sequence: TGTGCCAGCTCACCCACGACAACCTGGGGCACTGAAGCTTTCTTT. It encodes CASSPTTTWGTEAFF.

This clonotype has ten or more counts. V and J are TRBV27 and TRBJ2-1, with D tentatively TRBD1 or TRBD2 (5 bases each). Trimming pared 0 bases from V and 8 bases from J, leaving 20 bases between. The CDR3 contains 17 residues. The V gene's germline CDR1 is MNHEY and CDR2 SMNVEV (reference sequence). The CDR3 DNA sequence: TGTGCCAGCAGTTTATCCATCCTCCGGGGCCTGAAGGATGAGCAGTTCTTC. Translation: CASSLSILRGLKDEQFF.

The table lists this clonotype with a few counts. V gene TRBV7-2 combines with J gene TRBJ2-6; unclear D gene. Deletions cut 7 bases from V and 0 bases from J, with 10 bases between. The CDR3 contains 15 residues. The germline CDR1 and CDR2 sequences are SGHTA and FQGNSA. CDR3 DNA: TGTGCCAGCACCCCCGCGGTCTCTGGGGCCAACGTCCTGACTTTC. This codes for CASTPAVSGANVLTF.

V and J are TRBV3-1 and TRBJ1-2; TRBD1 aligns across 7 bases. The CDR3 sequence is 15 residues long. Unmatched junction bases numbered 9, after V lost 4 bases and J lost 4 bases. The V gene's germline CDR1 is LGHDT and CDR2 YNNKEL (reference sequence). CDR3 protein: CASSRGLTGSYGYTF. The CDR3 DNA sequence: TGTGCCAGCAGCCGCGGTCTGACAGGGAGCTATGGCTACACCTTC.

CDR3 DNA sequence: TGTGCCAGCAGTGAATATCGGGGAGCGGAAGAGGATGGTGAGCAGTTCTTC. Protein product: CASSEYRGAEEDGEQFF. The genes are TRBV6-1 and TRBJ2-1; D perhaps matches TRBD2 (5 bases). The germline V gene has CDR1 MNHNS and CDR2 SASEGT. The CDR3 loop spans 17 amino acids. With 2 bases removed from V and 9 bases from J, the gap between germline ends came to 23 bases.

This chain links TRBV4-2 with TRBJ2-1; D is unclear. The V end lost 1 base, the J end lost 6 bases, and 16 bases lay between the germline ends. This CDR3 is built from 16 residues. CDR1 is LGHNA and CDR2 is YNFKEQ in the germline V gene. The CDR3 nucleotides read TGTGCCAGCAGCCAAGGTGAGACTCCAACCCGCAATGAGCAGTTCTTC. It codes for CASSQGETPTRNEQFF.

This clonotype was recorded many times. The rearrangement links TRBV28 to TRBJ2-1, with 11 bases lining up with TRBD1. With 6 bases clipped from V and 4 bases from J, the junction kept 5 bases outside the gene matches. This CDR3 contains 15 residues. CDR1 and CDR2 from the germline V gene are MDHEN and SYDVKM. Written as DNA, the CDR3 is TGTGCCAGCAGCCCGGACAGGGGGCCTTACAATGAGCAGTTCTTC. Its protein is CASSPDRGPYNEQFF.